This TCR beta chain was captured in a study of identifying expanded T cells in peripheral blood (dated by TCRdb to the late 2010s). Regarding the study in general: Four technical replicates, made by sequencing separate aliquots from the same pool of genomic DNA, were compared pairwise.

Between the V and J ends, shortened by 1 base and 3 bases respectively, the junction contains 12 bases. There are 15 amino acids in the CDR3, from cysteine to phenylalanine inclusive. The DNA shown is the 45-base CDR3, in frame from base 1. The CDR1 and CDR2 encoded by the germline V gene are SNHLY and FYNNEI. The immunoSEQ Assay, which relies on bias-controlled multiplex PCR amplification of genomic DNA, was used to profile TCRbeta CDR3 regions. On the study's bioinformatics: To quantify the absolute abundance of each unique TCRbeta CDR3 region, the sequences were collapsed and filtered. Differential abundance was tested with two models: a binomial (Fisher-equivalent) model and a beta-binomial model that adds time-dependent variance fitted from healthy donors. Clones with fewer than 5 combined templates were removed, and a clone was called differentially abundant if the clone's Benjamini-Hochberg FDR was below 0.01. Beta-binomial variance was modeled as a function of total template count across the two samples using the form v = (b*log(k)+a)^2. TCRdb's version of the immuneACCESS table is confined to in-frame rearrangements and falls short of the full clone set. An unresolved V gene accounts for under half of the shortfall where checked; the remainder is of unknown origin. D and trimming come from the DNA, and the V and J calls and clone size come from that table. Across this sample there are 100,000 to 150,000 clones, with more than 80% seen only once. The top ten clones comprise less than 4% of the sample.

Results and caveats for the whole study, not just this receptor: Between technical replicates the binomial model flagged about 1.2 differentially abundant clones, whereas over two weeks the binomial model flagged about 15 and over approximately four weeks 19 to 20. The authors expected that over much longer intervals, such as months to years, biological variance in healthy repertoires might increase even further. Across all healthy-donor time intervals, the beta-binomial model significantly lowered both the number of clones called differentially abundant and the false-positive rate. For all healthy donors, the variance in clone template counts between two-week samples rose significantly as total template count increased.

During the collection period, no infections or other immune events were recorded for the healthy donors. Healthy-donor blood repertoires served as a training cohort to calibrate time-dependent variance in a beta-binomial model of T-cell clone differential abundance. There were about ten healthy donors in the training cohort, of whom 3 were female and 7 were male. The donors were between roughly 29 and 65 years old, with an average age of roughly 40 years. Whole blood, obtained from a commercial supplier, was collected from each healthy donor at three time points spaced approximately two weeks apart. For immunosequencing, genomic DNA was extracted from whole blood that had not been sorted. In the case of this clone: The target of this receptor is not known. Base-call qualities are not available, and no considerably larger clone is one nucleotide away.

Material: blood. This receptor was identified in a person aged 18 to 70 in good health. The chain uses TRBV2 and TRBJ1-2, with TRBD1 perhaps the D gene, on 5 matching bases. The CDR3 loop reads CASSEDTGTYYGYTF. The sequenced DNA: TGTGCCAGCAGTGAAGATACCGGGACTTACTATGGCTACACCTTC.